This T cell receptor beta chain was identified in a study of control samples from healthy donors and cancer patients. Losses at the gene ends were 8 bases for V and 7 bases for J; bases not matched to a gene: 6. Germline CDR1 SGHNT, CDR2 YENEEA. The CDR3 loop spans 12 amino acids. Sequencing was performed with immunoSEQ multiplex PCR; in TCRdb, only in-frame clones are kept and a portion is missing. The table shows some 120,000 clones, with about 90% occurring only once. This receptor was obtained from a young man in good health. The J gene is TRBJ1-1, the V gene TRBV11-3; 8 bases agree with TRBD1. Sequencing was carried out using blood. The chain's CDR3 is CASGQGGGEAFF. Here the CDR3 DNA reads TGTGCCAGCGGACAGGGCGGGGGTGAAGCTTTCTTT.